This T cell receptor (beta chain) was obtained from a study of blood T cells in healthy people across ages. Healthy Caucasian individuals from Russia aged roughly 6 to 90 served as donors. Study results and caveats: Unsorted PBMCs ruled out conclusive naive versus antigen-experienced comparison.

The use of a sample-barcoded 5' primer and a J-beta primer mix characterized a second PCR of roughly 7 to 11 cycles. In TCRdb, the 5' RACE reads were re-called with MiXCR into one record per CDR3 protein. Of nearly 800,000 distinct CDR3 sequences in the sample, roughly 25% were seen once. Per the germline V gene, CDR1 is MNHEY and CDR2 is SVGEGT. The CDR3 runs 15 residues. In regard to this clonotype: The target antigen is unknown.

This same sample was also taken into another study, of T cells of mothers and their children. From that study: All donors were healthy and Caucasian; they were a few mothers and their six children.

The sequence came from a boy aged 5-17 years in good health. The V call is TRBV6-2 or TRBV6-3, the J call TRBJ2-1; 8 bases line up with TRBD1. The J call is doubtful: the DNA matches TRBJ2-7 better. The sample consisted of blood. CDR3 amino acids: CASSEPGQAFYEQYF. The DNA for the CDR3 is TGTGCCAGCTCTGAACCGGGACAGGCGTTCTACGAGCAGTACTTC.